The 9 T cell receptor beta chains presented below share a single source sample, sequenced in a study of blood T cell repertoires in COVID-19. Generated by immunoSEQ multiplex PCR, the TCRdb table keeps only in-frame clones and is missing some. The data hold roughly 97,000 clones, with about 89% observed a single time. Material: peripheral blood. Receptor source: a human donor in a cohort sampled during active COVID-19.

The J gene is TRBJ1-6, the V gene TRBV5-4; weak D call: TRBD1 (5 bases). Looked up from germline, CDR1 is SGHNT and CDR2 is YYREEE (reference sequence). Trimming removed 4 bases from V and 7 bases from J, with 18 bases in between. The CDR3 runs 16 residues. The CDR3 sequence: CASSPRGGRTNSPLHF. For the CDR3, the DNA is TGTGCCAGCAGCCCCCGGGGGGGGAGAACAAATTCACCCCTCCACTTT.

The chain carries TRBV15 and TRBJ1-3; D remains unclear. The germline V and J ends were trimmed by 4 bases and 0 bases, with 13 bases remaining between them. CDR1 is LNHNV, CDR2 YYDKDF, per germline (reference sequence). The CDR3 runs to 16 residues. Written as DNA, the CDR3 is TGTGCCACCAGCATAACCGACGGGAGCTCTGGAAACACCATATATTTT. It translates to CATSITDGSSGNTIYF. Full variable domain (remainder filled in from reference TRBV15 and TRBJ1-3): DAMVIQNPRYQVTQFGKPVTLSCSQTLNHNVMYWYQQKSSQAPKLLFHYYDKDFNNEADTPDNFQSRRPNTSFCFLDIRSPGLGDTAMYLCATSITDGSSGNTIYFGEGSWLTVV.

This chain joins TRBV19 and TRBJ2-1; D might be TRBD1 (5 bases). CDR1 LNHDA and CDR2 SQIVND come from the germline V gene (reference sequence). CDR3 size: 16 residues. With 3 bases removed from V and 11 bases from J, the gap between germline ends came to 23 bases. The CDR3 reads CASSISGSNTGIQQFF. CDR3 DNA: TGTGCCAGTAGTATTTCGGGTAGTAACACAGGAATTCAGCAGTTCTTC.

The CDR3 loop is CSVERQPQETQYF. The CDR3, as DNA: TGCAGCGTTGAACGACAGCCCCAAGAGACCCAGTACTTC. The genes are TRBV29-1 and TRBJ2-5; a possible D gene is TRBD1 (5 bases). V was cut by 2 bases and J by 1 base, with 8 bases left in between. The CDR3 has 13 residues. Germline CDR1 reads SQVTM; CDR2 reads ANQGSEA.

Details on this clone: The junction shows a germline mismatch at one end, possibly a read error. The chain joins TRBV28 to TRBJ1-5; TRBD1 matches at 10 bases. The germline V gene has CDR1 MDHEN and CDR2 SYDVKM. The CDR3 runs to 13 residues. Here the CDR3 reads CAGRQGANQPQHF. For the CDR3, the DNA is TGTGCCGGCAGACAGGGGGCGAATCAGCCCCAGCATTTT.

J is TRBJ2-2 and V is TRBV5-1; a possible D gene is TRBD2 (5 bases). The CDR3 is made up of 13 amino acids. Per the germline V gene, CDR1 is SGHRS and CDR2 is YFSETQ. V was clipped by 5 bases and J by 7 bases, with 12 bases between them. CDR3 in amino acids: CASSLSGVGELFF. Here the CDR3 DNA reads TGCGCCAGCAGTTTATCCGGGGTCGGGGAGCTGTTTTTT.

The table lists this clone with a count of one. This chain links TRBV28 with TRBJ2-3; 9 nucleotides line up with TRBD1. Germline CDR1 is MDHEN and CDR2 is SYDVKM. The CDR3 has 12 residues. As DNA, the CDR3 is TGTGCAACGGACAGGGGCATGTATACGCAGTATTTT. It codes for CATDRGMYTQYF.

The chain links TRBV7-8 to TRBJ2-4, with TRBD2 matching over 12 bases. V gave up 8 bases and J gave up 0 bases; unmatched junction bases: 8. The germline V gene encodes CDR1 SGHVS and CDR2 FQNEAQ. This CDR3 contains 17 residues. CDR3 coding DNA: TGTGCCAGCTCCGGGACTAGCGGGTCTCTAGCCAAAAACATTCAGTACTTC. This gives the protein CASSGTSGSLAKNIQYF.

The rearrangement links TRBV5-4 to TRBJ2-1, with 7 nucleotides matching TRBD1. The CDR3 length is 15 residues. The trim removed 5 bases at V and 5 bases at J, leaving 10 bases unmatched. Germline V gene data show CDR1 as SGHNT and CDR2 as YYREEE (reference sequence). The CDR3 spells CASSRQGMVNNEQFF. CDR3 coding DNA: TGTGCCAGCAGTCGACAGGGAATGGTCAACAATGAGCAGTTCTTC.